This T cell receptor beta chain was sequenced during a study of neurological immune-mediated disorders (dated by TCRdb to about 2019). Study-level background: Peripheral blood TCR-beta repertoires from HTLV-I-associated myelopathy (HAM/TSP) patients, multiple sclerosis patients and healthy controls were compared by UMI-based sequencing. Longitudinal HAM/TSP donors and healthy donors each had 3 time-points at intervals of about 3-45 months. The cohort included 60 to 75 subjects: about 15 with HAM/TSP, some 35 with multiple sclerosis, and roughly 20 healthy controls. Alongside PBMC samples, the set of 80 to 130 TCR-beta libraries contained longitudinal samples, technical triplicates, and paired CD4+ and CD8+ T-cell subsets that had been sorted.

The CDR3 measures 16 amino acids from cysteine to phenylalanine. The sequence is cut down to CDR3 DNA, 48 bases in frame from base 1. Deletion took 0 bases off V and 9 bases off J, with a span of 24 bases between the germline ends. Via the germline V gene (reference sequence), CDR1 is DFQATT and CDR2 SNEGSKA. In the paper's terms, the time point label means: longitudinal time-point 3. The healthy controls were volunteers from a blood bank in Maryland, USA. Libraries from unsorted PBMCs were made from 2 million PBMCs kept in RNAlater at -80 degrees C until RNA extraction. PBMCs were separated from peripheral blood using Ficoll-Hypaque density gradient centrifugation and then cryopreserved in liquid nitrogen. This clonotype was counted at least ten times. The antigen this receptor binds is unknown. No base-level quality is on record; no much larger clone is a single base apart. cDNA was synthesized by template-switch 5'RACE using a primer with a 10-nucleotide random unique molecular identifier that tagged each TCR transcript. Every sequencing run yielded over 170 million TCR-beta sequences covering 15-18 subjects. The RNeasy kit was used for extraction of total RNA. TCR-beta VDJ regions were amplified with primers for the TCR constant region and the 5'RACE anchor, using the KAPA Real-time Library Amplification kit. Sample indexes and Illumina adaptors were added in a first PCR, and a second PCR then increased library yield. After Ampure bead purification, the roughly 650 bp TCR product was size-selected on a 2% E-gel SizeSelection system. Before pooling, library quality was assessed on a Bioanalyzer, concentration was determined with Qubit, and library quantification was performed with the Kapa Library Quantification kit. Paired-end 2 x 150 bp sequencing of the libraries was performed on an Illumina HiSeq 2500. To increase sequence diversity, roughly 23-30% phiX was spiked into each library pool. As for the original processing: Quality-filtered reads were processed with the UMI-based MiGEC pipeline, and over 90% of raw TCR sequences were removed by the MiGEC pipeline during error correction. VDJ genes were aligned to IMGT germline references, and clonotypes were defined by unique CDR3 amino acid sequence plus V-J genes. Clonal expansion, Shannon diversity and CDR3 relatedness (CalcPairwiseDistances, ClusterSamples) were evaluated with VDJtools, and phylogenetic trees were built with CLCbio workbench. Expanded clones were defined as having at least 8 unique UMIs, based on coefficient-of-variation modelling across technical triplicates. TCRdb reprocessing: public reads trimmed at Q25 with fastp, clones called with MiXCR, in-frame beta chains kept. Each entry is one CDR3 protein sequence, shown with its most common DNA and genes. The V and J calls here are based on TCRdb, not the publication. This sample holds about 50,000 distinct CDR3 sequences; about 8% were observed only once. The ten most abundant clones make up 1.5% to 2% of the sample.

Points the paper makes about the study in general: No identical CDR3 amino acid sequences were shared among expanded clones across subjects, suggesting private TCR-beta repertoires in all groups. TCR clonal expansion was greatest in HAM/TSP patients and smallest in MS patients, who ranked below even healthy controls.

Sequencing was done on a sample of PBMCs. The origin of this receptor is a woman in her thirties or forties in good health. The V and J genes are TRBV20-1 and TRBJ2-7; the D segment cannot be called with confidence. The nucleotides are TGCAGTGCTAGAGAGGGCAGGACCCTGTCTGTCTCAGGGCAGTACTTC. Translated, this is CSAREGRTLSVSGQYF.